The 16 T cell receptor beta chains in this list originate from one sample, sequenced in a study of patients and donors after allogeneic stem cell transplantation. One entry per CDR3 protein results from TCRdb running MiXCR on the RT-PCR reads. The table has about 200,000 distinct CDR3 sequences, about 40% seen once. Sequencing input: blood, either unsorted or a sorted T cell fraction (not recorded which). The receptors here all came from a human donor who was either an allogeneic HSCT recipient or a stem cell or donor lymphocyte infusion donor (not recorded which). It is not recorded whose cells these are; they may come from a transplant donor.

The chain employs TRBV12-3 or TRBV12-4 and TRBJ2-7, with TRBD1 identical over 9 bases. This CDR3 is 16 amino acids long. V gave up 5 bases and J gave up 2 bases; unmatched junction bases: 10. The CDR3 DNA is TGTGCCAGCAGTAACAGCCCTGGGACAGGGCCCTACGAGCAGTACTTC. This gives the protein CASSNSPGTGPYEQYF.

The rearrangement links TRBV13 to TRBJ2-7, with 7 bases matching TRBD2. J gave up 4 bases and V 3 bases, and 15 bases lay outside the gene matches. This CDR3 has 17 amino acids. Germline assignment: CDR1 PRHDT and CDR2 FYEKMQ (reference sequence). CDR3 nucleotide sequence: TGTGCCAGCAGCTTCGCCACTACGAGCGGGAACAGTTACGAGCAGTACTTC. Amino acid sequence: CASSFATTSGNSYEQYF.

The chain combines TRBV6-5 with TRBJ2-3; possibly TRBD1 for D (6 bases). Germline CDR1 MNHEY, CDR2 SVGAGI. The CDR3 contains 16 residues. Trimming left V 0 bases short and J 1 base short, with 11 bases between. In DNA form, the CDR3 reads TGTGCCAGCAGTTACTCGATGGGGGCCGGCACAGATACGCAGTATTTT. Its translation: CASSYSMGAGTDTQYF.

V gene TRBV7-2 combines with J gene TRBJ1-1; D gene uncertain. From germline, CDR1 is SGHTA and CDR2 FQGNSA. The CDR3 extends over 15 amino acids. V lost 5 bases and J 3 bases, leaving 16 bases between the germline ends. The CDR3, as DNA: TGTGCCAGCAGCCTGAGGGAAGGGAAGGACACTGAAGCTTTCTTT. It is translated as CASSLREGKDTEAFF.

V gene TRBV14 combines with J gene TRBJ1-6; D not certain. Germline V gene lookup returns CDR1 SGHDN and CDR2 FVKESK. The V and J ends lost 1 base and 8 bases respectively, with 18 bases between them. This CDR3 has 17 residues. CDR3 loop: CASSQVGVMHPDSPLHF. In DNA form, the CDR3 reads TGTGCCAGCAGCCAAGTTGGGGTCATGCATCCAGATTCACCCCTCCACTTT.

This clonotype was seen only a few times. This rearrangement joins TRBV28 to TRBJ2-2; D is possibly TRBD1 (5 bases). The V gene's germline CDR1 is MDHEN and CDR2 SYDVKM. The CDR3 totals 13 residues. Between the trimmed V and J ends, which lost 8 bases and 2 bases, there was a span of 9 bases. This CDR3 reads CASRQRNTGELFF. The CDR3 DNA follows: TGTGCCAGCCGACAGCGCAACACCGGGGAGCTGTTTTTT.

This clonotype turned up a few times. This rearrangement joins TRBV13 to TRBJ1-2; the D gene is possibly TRBD1 (5 bases). The CDR3 runs 15 residues. Looked up from germline, CDR1 is PRHDT and CDR2 is FYEKMQ (reference sequence). The V end lost 5 bases, the J end lost 0 bases, and 13 bases lay between the germline ends. The chain's CDR3 is CASSRPGLTNYGYTF. CDR3 nucleotide sequence: TGTGCCAGCAGCCGTCCGGGACTGACTAACTATGGCTACACCTTC.

The table lists this clonotype with a few counts. The chain uses TRBV6-5 and TRBJ2-1; 11 nucleotides align to TRBD2. CDR1 is MNHEY, CDR2 SVGAGI, per germline. This CDR3 has 15 amino acids. V dropped 6 bases and J dropped 7; count of bases not matched to a gene: 8. As DNA, the CDR3 is TGTGCCAGCAGCCCGGCGGGACTAGCGGCTAATGAGCAGTTCTTC. This encodes CASSPAGLAANEQFF.

This clonotype has just a few counts. The chain employs TRBV4-2 and TRBJ1-5; D remains unclear. V lost 0 bases to trimming and J lost 6 bases, with 21 bases between them. The germline gives CDR1 LGHNA, CDR2 YNFKEQ. This CDR3 has 18 residues. The CDR3 reads CASSQDLKPPGSSQPQHF. The CDR3 DNA reads as TGTGCCAGCAGCCAAGATCTTAAACCGCCTGGGAGTAGTCAGCCCCAGCATTTT.

A single count supports this clonotype. This chain joins TRBV19 and TRBJ2-3; D perhaps matches TRBD1 (5 bases). The CDR3 length is 15 residues. Germline V gene data show CDR1 as LNHDA and CDR2 as SQIVND (reference sequence). The V end was cut by 5 bases, the J end by 0 bases, with 12 bases between. DNA of the CDR3: TGTGCCAGTAGTGCCCGGACACTCAGCACAGATACGCAGTATTTT. Amino acids: CASSARTLSTDTQYF.

The CDR3 sequence: CASSSPLQGPYTDTQYF. CDR3 sequence (DNA): TGTGCCAGCAGCTCTCCCCTCCAGGGTCCTTACACAGATACGCAGTATTTT. The genes are TRBV12-3 or TRBV12-4 and TRBJ2-3; D is perhaps TRBD1 (5 bases). V was trimmed by 6 bases and J by 2 bases, leaving 21 bases between them. This CDR3 has 17 residues.

The rearrangement uses TRBV6-2 or TRBV6-3 and TRBJ1-5; D may be TRBD1 (5 bases). This CDR3 spans 18 amino acids. Trimming removed 6 bases at V and 0 bases at J, with 21 bases between. From germline, CDR1 is MNHEY and CDR2 SVGEGT. This chain's CDR3 is CASSNGTPDPFSNQPQHF. DNA of the CDR3: TGTGCCAGCAGCAACGGGACTCCAGACCCCTTTAGCAATCAGCCCCAGCATTTT.

This clonotype was recorded a few times. The chain links TRBV10-3 to TRBJ2-7, with D hard to call. This CDR3 region has 12 residues. Trimming took off 8 bases at V and 1 base at J, with 9 bases between the two ends. The germline gives CDR1 ENHRY, CDR2 SYGVKD. Here the CDR3 reads CAISSASYEQYF. CDR3 DNA sequence: TGTGCCATCTCTTCAGCTTCCTACGAGCAGTACTTC.

This clonotype was recorded a few times. The chain has TRBV3-1 and TRBJ1-1; 7 bases agree with TRBD1. Per the germline V gene, CDR1 is LGHDT and CDR2 is YNNKEL (reference sequence). The CDR3 length is 15 residues. V trimming: 1 base; J trimming: 2 bases; junction bases outside the gene matches: 4. CDR3 region: CASSQGGDRNTEAFF. The CDR3 nucleotides are TGTGCCAGCAGCCAAGGTGGGGACAGAAACACTGAAGCTTTCTTT.

The chain couples TRBV5-1 to TRBJ1-3; possibly TRBD1 for D (6 bases). Germline V gene sequence: CDR1 SGHRS, CDR2 YFSETQ. Trimming took off 3 bases at V and 2 bases at J, with 12 bases between the two ends. The CDR3 extends over 15 amino acids. The chain's CDR3 is CASSSGQTAGNTIYF. CDR3 coding DNA: TGCGCCAGCAGCTCAGGACAGACGGCTGGAAACACCATATATTTT. Using reference TRBV5-1 and TRBJ1-3 for the parts outside the CDR3, the full variable domain is KAGVTQTPRYLIKTRGQQVTLSCSPISGHRSVSWYQQTPGQGLQFLFEYFSETQRNKGNFPGRFSGRQFSNSRSEMNVSTLELGDSALYLCASSSGQTAGNTIYFGEGSWLTVV.

V is TRBV19 and J is TRBJ1-2; 8 bases are a match to TRBD1. With V trimmed by 10 bases and J by 8 bases, 15 bases remained unmatched. The CDR3 loop spans 14 amino acids. CDR1 and CDR2 from the germline V gene are LNHDA and SQIVND (reference sequence). Written as DNA, the CDR3 is TGTGCCACCTCGGGACAGGATAAAGGAGGAGGCTACACCTTC. This codes for CATSGQDKGGGYTF.